This T cell receptor beta chain is drawn from a study of beta chain features in type 1 diabetes. Study-level findings and limits: Using cDNA template may skew counts toward highly expressing activated cells.

Losses at the gene ends were 3 bases for V and 1 base for J; bases not matched to a gene: 7. In germline, CDR1 is MDHEN, CDR2 SYDVKM. CDR3 length: 17 residues. Every isolated RNA sample was fully reverse transcribed, so sequencing captured expressed TCRB transcripts. Here immunoSEQ multiplex PCR was the method, and the copy in TCRdb shows in-frame clones only, minus some. This repertoire shows 200,000 to 250,000 clones, roughly 30% found once; its top ten account for roughly 4.1%. Note on this clone: The antigen is unknown.

The sequence came from a man aged 30 to 39 in good health. J is TRBJ2-1 and V is TRBV28; 9 bases line up with TRBD2. Source material: central memory CD4+ T cells from blood. CDR3 sequence reads: CASSLVAGEGSYNEQFF. The CDR3 DNA reads TGTGCCAGCAGTTTGGTAGCGGGAGAGGGGTCCTACAATGAGCAGTTCTTC.